The sequence of this TCR beta chain was determined in a study of T-cell memory formation after mild COVID-19 (dated by TCRdb to about 2021). In the study overall: Most TCR sequence clusters were specific to one of the two donors. Longitudinal TCRalpha and TCRbeta repertoire sequencing tracked T-cell clones expanding and contracting after mild COVID-19 in two donors. Two young, previously healthy adult volunteers made up the cohort, one male and one female. General study outcomes and caveats: Clones that contracted from day 15 to 85 showed balanced CD4/CD8 phenotypes, whereas a second wave of clones that expanded from day 15 to 37 leaned towards CD4+. Whether the second-wave clones peaking on day 37 were SARS-CoV-2 specific was not confirmed. Only a couple of mild cases were covered in the study, and larger cohorts including severe cases with pre-infection samples were considered necessary. Some responding clones were detected in pre-infection memory, suggesting pre-existing cross-reactive memory T cells joined the SARS-CoV-2 response. Contracting CD4+ clones were located mainly in the CM and EM memory subsets, whereas CD8+ clones were found to be enriched in EMRA.

TCRdb names Illumina NovaSeq 6000 as the instrument used. Using 5'RACE with constant-segment primers, TCRalpha and TCRbeta cDNA libraries were constructed, with sample barcodes and unique molecular identifiers added in the process. RNA was extracted from every sample with Trizol reagent. Amplification of the libraries took two PCR steps, and the second step added a second sample barcode plus Illumina TruSeq adapters. The libraries were sequenced on an Illumina NovaSeq using 2 x 150 bp paired-end reads. The study's processing was this. The reads were demultiplexed and collapsed into UMI-guided consensus sequences using migec v1.2.7. Using mixcr v2.1.11, UMI consensuses were aligned to TRA and TRB V and J templates and then assembled into clonotypes. Clonotypes were classified as expanded or contracted when called significant by both edgeR and NoisET, with noise models trained on biological replicates. For edgeR calls, the cutoffs were a false discovery rate-adjusted p below 0.01 and a log2 fold-change threshold of 1. PCA with hierarchical clustering of max-normalized trajectories of the 1000 most abundant clonotypes was used as exploratory dynamics analysis. The CD4 or CD8 phenotype of responding clones was assigned using the separately sequenced CD4+ and CD8+ repertoires. TCRdb took the public reads, trimmed them with fastp at Q25, ran MiXCR for clone calling and kept in-frame beta chains. CDR3 protein duplicates are merged, each entry listing the most common genes and DNA. The V and J calls follow TCRdb's processing rather than the paper's. The sample yields about 27,000 distinct CDR3 sequences; more than 15% were counted once. 1.2% to 1.5% of the sample is in the top ten clones.

The CDR3 sequence holds 16 residues, the cysteine and phenylalanine included. Just CDR3 DNA is preserved here, 48 bases in frame from base 1. As encoded in the germline V gene, CDR1 is SGHRS while CDR2 is YFSETQ. The V end gives up 4 bases and the J end 4 bases, leaving 11 bases in the junction not matched to a gene. Ficoll-Paque density gradient centrifugation was used to isolate PBMCs. This clonotype counts as medium-sized (0.01 to 0.1%). It has no known antigen specificity. The input lacks base qualities; no much larger clone sits a single base away. The TCR comes from an adult who had mild COVID-19 (a few samples of this study predate the infection). The sample titles of this study are shuffled in the database, so cell type and time point are left out. The sequence is built from TRBV5-1 and TRBJ2-5, with TRBD1 identical over 9 junction bases. The sequencing input was PBMCs or a T cell subset sorted from them (not recorded which). The DNA is as follows: TGCGCCAGCAGCGGACTACTACAGGGGGCAGGAGAGACCCAGTACTTC. It translates to CASSGLLQGAGETQYF.